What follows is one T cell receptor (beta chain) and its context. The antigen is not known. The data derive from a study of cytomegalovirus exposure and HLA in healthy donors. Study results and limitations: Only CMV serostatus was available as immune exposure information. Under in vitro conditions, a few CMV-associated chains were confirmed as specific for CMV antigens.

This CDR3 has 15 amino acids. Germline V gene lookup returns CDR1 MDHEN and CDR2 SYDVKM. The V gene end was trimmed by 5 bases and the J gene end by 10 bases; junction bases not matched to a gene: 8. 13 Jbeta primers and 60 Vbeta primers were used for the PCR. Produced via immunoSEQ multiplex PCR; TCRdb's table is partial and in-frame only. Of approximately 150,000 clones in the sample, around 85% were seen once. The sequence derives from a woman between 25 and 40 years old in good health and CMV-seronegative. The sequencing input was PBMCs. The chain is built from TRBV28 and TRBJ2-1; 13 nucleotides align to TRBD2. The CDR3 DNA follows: TGTGCCAGCAGTCCATCCGGACTAGCGGGAGACGAGCAGTTCTTC. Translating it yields CASSPSGLAGDEQFF. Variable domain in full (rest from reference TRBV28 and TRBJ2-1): DVKVTQSSRYLVKRTGEKVFLECVQDMDHENMFWYRQDPGLGLRLIYFSYDVKMKEKGDIPEGYSVSREKKERFSLILESASTNQTSMYLCASSPSGLAGDEQFFGPGTRLTVL.